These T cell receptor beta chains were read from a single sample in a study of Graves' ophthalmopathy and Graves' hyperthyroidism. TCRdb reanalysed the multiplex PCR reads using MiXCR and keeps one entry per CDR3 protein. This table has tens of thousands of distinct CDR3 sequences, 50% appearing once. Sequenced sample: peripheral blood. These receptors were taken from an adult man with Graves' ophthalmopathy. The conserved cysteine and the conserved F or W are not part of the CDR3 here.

ASRTGTGADEQY	TRBV2	TRBJ2-7
AISVNGRNTEAF	TRBV10-3	TRBJ1-1
ASSHPDGKNTEAF	TRBV4-1	TRBJ1-1
ASSRQMIPNTEAF	TRBV7-3	TRBJ1-1
ASGRGGGPVMELF	TRBV12-3/TRBV12-4	TRBJ2-2
SAKGTSGSVGDTQY	TRBV20-1	TRBJ2-3
SALNPYNEQF	TRBV29-1	TRBJ2-1
ASSQAYSIEAF	TRBV3-1	TRBJ1-1
ASRSRGRQETQY	TRBV6-1	TRBJ2-5
SALLPGQGGGDTQY	TRBV20-1	TRBJ2-3
ASSQWTATGELF	TRBV14	TRBJ2-2
ASSPGRKEMSYEQY	TRBV5-1	TRBJ2-7
SATGTGGIETQY	TRBV20-1	TRBJ2-5
ASSQDWASGSIGELF	TRBV14	TRBJ2-2
ASSLVLMGKNEKLF	TRBV7-9	TRBJ1-4
ASSPTGGHYEQY	TRBV9	TRBJ2-7
ASSQDGNYNEQF	TRBV7-2	TRBJ2-1
ASSREGGLYEQY	TRBV6-1	TRBJ2-7
ASSLAGGELF	TRBV5-1	TRBJ2-2
ASSLSGRGETQY	TRBV12-3/TRBV12-4	TRBJ2-5
ASSLSPGKSGTDTQY	TRBV7-3	TRBJ2-3
SARAGADQY	TRBV20-1	TRBJ2-5
ASSQEDSTYNSPLH	TRBV4-1	TRBJ1-6
SARFTLNQPQH	TRBV20-1	TRBJ1-5
ASSPPQQETQY	TRBV18	TRBJ2-5
ASSSPGPGNTGELL	TRBV7-3	TRBJ2-2
ASSRGQGGLIIYEQY	TRBV14	TRBJ2-7
SARDRTDTQY	TRBV20-1	TRBJ2-3
ASGEGYEQY	TRBV25-1	TRBJ2-7
ASSLIWGRNSPLH	TRBV5-1	TRBJ1-6
AINNGLAGRETQY	TRBV10-3	TRBJ2-5
ASSLQGTSGSGTQY	TRBV12-3/TRBV12-4	TRBJ2-3
SANYALGGMNTEAF	TRBV20-1	TRBJ1-1
ASSPGQGTDTQY	TRBV5-1	TRBJ2-3
ASSLFGTASTDTQY	TRBV7-3	TRBJ2-3
SQGLAGEETQY	TRBV29-1	TRBJ2-5
SGQAYTEAF	TRBV29-1	TRBJ1-1
ASSEWIEGARPYGYT	TRBV6-1	TRBJ1-2
ASSLSGGQNEQF	TRBV12-3/TRBV12-4	TRBJ2-1
ASSLVQGEQY	TRBV13	TRBJ2-7
ASSIRGPGTQY	TRBV11-2	TRBJ2-3
ASSLAMSTDEQF	TRBV12-3/TRBV12-4	TRBJ2-1
ASRPGDTDYNSPLH	TRBV7-9	TRBJ1-6
SAHSGRAYNEQF	TRBV20-1	TRBJ2-1
ASSQPDTNYGYT	TRBV4-2	TRBJ1-2
ASSFRGSGAGSTDTQH	TRBV5-1	.
ASSPPPDSLDTQY	TRBV19	TRBJ2-3
ASSFTAGADTQY	TRBV5-1	TRBJ2-3
ASSYVTRGHYERY	TRBV6-6	TRBJ2-7